These 7 T cell receptor beta chains share one sample of origin, sequenced in a study of blood T cell repertoires in COVID-19. The assay was immunoSEQ multiplex PCR, and TCRdb's table has in-frame clones only and misses some. The sample holds 150,000 or so clones; 80% to 90% are singletons and the top ten take around 15%. Sequenced sample: peripheral blood. These receptors originate from a man between 18 and 29 years old with COVID-19, enrolled during active disease.

This chain uses TRBV7-2 with TRBJ1-2; TRBD1 aligns across 7 bases. The V segment lost 1 base and the J segment 6 bases; nucleotides outside the gene matches: 2. CDR1 is SGHTA and CDR2 is FQGNSA in the germline V gene. The CDR3 is 13 amino acids. Here the CDR3 reads CASSLDRGNGYTF. The CDR3 region has the DNA TGTGCCAGCAGCTTAGACAGGGGAAATGGCTACACCTTC.

The chain employs TRBV2 and TRBJ1-1, with 7 bases lining up with TRBD1. V dropped 6 bases and J dropped 3; count of bases not matched to a gene: 1. Germline V gene lookup returns CDR1 SNHLY and CDR2 FYNNEI. The CDR3 loop spans 12 amino acids. The CDR3 sequence: CASRGGYTEAFF. CDR3 sequence (DNA): TGTGCCAGCAGAGGGGGCTACACTGAAGCTTTCTTT.

The chain combines TRBV28 with TRBJ1-5, with D possibly being TRBD1 (5 bases). The CDR3 sequence is 15 residues long. Germline CDR1 is MDHEN and CDR2 is SYDVKM. V gave up 2 bases and J gave up 1 base, with 9 bases separating them. CDR3 amino acids: CASSLGGLSNQPQHF. In DNA form, the CDR3 reads TGTGCCAGCAGTTTAGGGGGACTCAGCAATCAGCCCCAGCATTTT.

This clone showed up just a few times. The V gene is TRBV19, the J gene TRBJ1-1; D remains ambiguous. The CDR3 is made up of 13 amino acids. CDR1 LNHDA and CDR2 SQIVND come from the germline V gene (reference sequence). Trimming cost V 4 bases and J 3 bases, with 9 bases left between them. This CDR3 is CASSNVPDTEAFF. In DNA, the CDR3 is TGTGCCAGTAGTAATGTCCCGGACACTGAAGCTTTCTTT.

Only one count was recorded for this clone. The V and J genes are TRBV5-1 and TRBJ2-7, with a tentative D call TRBD2 (5 bases). Germline lookup yields CDR1 SGHRS and CDR2 YFSETQ. The CDR3 consists of 11 residues. The V and J ends lost 0 bases and 12 bases respectively, with 10 bases between them. The DNA for the CDR3 is TGCGCCAGCAGCTTGGTGGGGAGTCCGTACTTC. Protein: CASSLVGSPYF.

The V and J genes are TRBV7-2 and TRBJ2-7; no clear D gene. This CDR3 contains 13 residues. The V and J ends lost 1 base and 2 bases respectively, with 6 bases between them. Germline-derived CDR1 and CDR2 are SGHTA and FQGNSA. In DNA, the CDR3 is TGTGCCAGCAGCTTAGATCGGGCCTACGAGCAGTACTTC. This codes for CASSLDRAYEQYF. The variable domain in full, with the rest retrieved from reference TRBV7-2 and TRBJ2-7, is GAGVSQSPSNKVTEKGKDVELRCDPISGHTALYWYRQSLGQGLEFLIYFQGNSAPDKSGLPSDRFSAERTGGSVSTLTIQRTQQEDSAVYLCASSLDRAYEQYFGPGTRLTVT.

V and J are TRBV19 and TRBJ2-7, with 12 nucleotides matching TRBD1. V trimming: 5 bases; J trimming: 5 bases; junction bases outside the gene matches: 13. The CDR3 has 17 amino acids. Germline V lookup: CDR1 LNHDA, CDR2 SQIVND (reference sequence). In DNA form, the CDR3 reads TGTGCCAGTAGTCAAATGGGAGGCGGGACAGGGGGCCACGAGCAGTACTTC. Translation: CASSQMGGGTGGHEQYF.